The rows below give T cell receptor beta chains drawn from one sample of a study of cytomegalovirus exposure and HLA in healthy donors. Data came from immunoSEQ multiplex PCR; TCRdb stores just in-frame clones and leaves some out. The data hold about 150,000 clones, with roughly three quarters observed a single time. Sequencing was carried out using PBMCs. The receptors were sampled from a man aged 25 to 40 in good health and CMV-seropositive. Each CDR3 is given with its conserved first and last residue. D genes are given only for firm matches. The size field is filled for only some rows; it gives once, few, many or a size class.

CDR3nt: TGTGCCAGCAGCCCGACTTCCTCCTACGAGCAGTACTTC; CDR3aa: CASSPTSSYEQYF; v_gene: TRBV27; abundance: NA; j_gene: TRBJ2-7; d_gene: NA
CDR3nt: TGTGCCAGCTCACCCGGGACAGCCGAAGAGACCCAGTACTTC; CDR3aa: CASSPGTAEETQYF; v_gene: TRBV18; abundance: NA; j_gene: TRBJ2-5; d_gene: TRBD1
CDR3nt: TGTGCCAGCAGCACCTCTTTAGCGGGAGGGCGAGAGACCCAGTACTTC; CDR3aa: CASSTSLAGGRETQYF; v_gene: TRBV9; abundance: NA; j_gene: TRBJ2-5; d_gene: TRBD2
CDR3nt: TGTGCCAGCAGCCCGGGTGGGGGTAGCGGAGAGACCCAGTACTTC; CDR3aa: CASSPGGGSGETQYF; v_gene: TRBV4-2; abundance: NA; j_gene: TRBJ2-5; d_gene: NA
CDR3nt: TGTGCCAGCAGCGCCAATCCACAGGGGCTCACTGAAGCTTTCTTT; CDR3aa: CASSANPQGLTEAFF; v_gene: TRBV7-3; abundance: NA; j_gene: TRBJ1-1; d_gene: TRBD1
CDR3nt: TGTGCCAGCAGCTTAGAGGGCGGGGCCACTTACGAGCAGTACTTC; CDR3aa: CASSLEGGATYEQYF; v_gene: TRBV7-2; abundance: few; j_gene: TRBJ2-7; d_gene: NA
CDR3nt: TGTGCCAGCAGGGCTGGGACAGCCCTAAACTATGGCTACACCTTC; CDR3aa: CASRAGTALNYGYTF; v_gene: TRBV6-1; abundance: NA; j_gene: TRBJ1-2; d_gene: TRBD1
CDR3nt: TGCAGCGTTGACAGGCGACACACCGGGGAGCTGTTTTTT; CDR3aa: CSVDRRHTGELFF; v_gene: TRBV29-1; abundance: NA; j_gene: TRBJ2-2; d_gene: NA
CDR3nt: TGTGCCAGCGGGACCGACAGGGGACAGACCCAGTACTTC; CDR3aa: CASGTDRGQTQYF; v_gene: TRBV28; abundance: few; j_gene: TRBJ2-5; d_gene: TRBD1
CDR3nt: TGTGCCAGCAGCTTGTTGGCTAGCGGGACTACCTACGAGCAGTACTTC; CDR3aa: CASSLLASGTTYEQYF; v_gene: TRBV5-6; abundance: NA; j_gene: TRBJ2-7; d_gene: TRBD2
CDR3nt: TGTGCCAGCAGAGGGAGCGGGAGTACCGGGGAGCTGTTTTTT; CDR3aa: CASRGSGSTGELFF; v_gene: TRBV4-2; abundance: NA; j_gene: TRBJ2-2; d_gene: TRBD2
CDR3nt: TGTGCCATCAGTGATAGGGGACAGAGCTCCTACGAGCAGTACTTC; CDR3aa: CAISDRGQSSYEQYF; v_gene: TRBV10-3; abundance: NA; j_gene: TRBJ2-7; d_gene: TRBD1
CDR3nt: TGTGCCACCCGGACAGGGTATGAGGAGACCCAGTACTTC; CDR3aa: CATRTGYEETQYF; v_gene: TRBV28; abundance: NA; j_gene: TRBJ2-5; d_gene: TRBD1
CDR3nt: TGCGCCAGCGAGACAGGGGATCACACTGAAGCTTTCTTT; CDR3aa: CASETGDHTEAFF; v_gene: TRBV5-1; abundance: NA; j_gene: TRBJ1-1; d_gene: TRBD1
CDR3nt: TGTGCCAGCAGTCACCTACAAGAGACCCAGTACTTC; CDR3aa: CASSHLQETQYF; v_gene: TRBV27; abundance: few; j_gene: TRBJ2-5; d_gene: NA
CDR3nt: TGTGCCAGCAGTCCGGACAGGGCGGCTCAGCCCCAGCATTTT; CDR3aa: CASSPDRAAQPQHF; v_gene: TRBV27; abundance: NA; j_gene: TRBJ1-5; d_gene: TRBD1
CDR3nt: TGTGCCAGCAGCAACGACCCCGGGACTAGCGGGTACAATGAGCAGTTCTTC; CDR3aa: CASSNDPGTSGYNEQFF; v_gene: TRBV21-1; abundance: NA; j_gene: TRBJ2-1; d_gene: NA
CDR3nt: TGTGCCAGCACCCTCGGGGACAGGTCCTTTTACTCCTACGAGCAGTACTTC; CDR3aa: CASTLGDRSFYSYEQYF; v_gene: TRBV28; abundance: NA; j_gene: TRBJ2-7; d_gene: TRBD1
CDR3nt: TGTGCCAGCAGCCCTCCGAGCTCCTACGAGCAGTACTTC; CDR3aa: CASSPPSSYEQYF; v_gene: TRBV7-2; abundance: NA; j_gene: TRBJ2-7; d_gene: NA
CDR3nt: TGTGCCAGCAGCTTAGCTACAGGGGGCCGCATGAACACTGAAGCTTTCTTT; CDR3aa: CASSLATGGRMNTEAFF; v_gene: TRBV7-8; abundance: NA; j_gene: TRBJ1-1; d_gene: TRBD1
CDR3nt: TGCGCCAGCAGCTCCCGGACAGGATCAAACTATGGCTACACCTTC; CDR3aa: CASSSRTGSNYGYTF; v_gene: TRBV5-1; abundance: NA; j_gene: TRBJ1-2; d_gene: TRBD1
CDR3nt: TGCGCCAGCCAGTTAGCGGGGATAAACAATGAGCAGTTCTTC; CDR3aa: CASQLAGINNEQFF; v_gene: TRBV5-1; abundance: NA; j_gene: TRBJ2-1; d_gene: TRBD2
CDR3nt: TGTGCCAGCACCTCAACCGTCGGACAGGGCCGCGAGCAGTACTTC; CDR3aa: CASTSTVGQGREQYF; v_gene: TRBV6-5; abundance: NA; j_gene: TRBJ2-7; d_gene: TRBD1
CDR3nt: TGTGCCAGCAGCTTGGAGTTTGCCCTTTACCAGACGCAGTATTTT; CDR3aa: CASSLEFALYQTQYF; v_gene: TRBV11-2; abundance: NA; j_gene: TRBJ2-3; d_gene: NA
CDR3nt: TGCGCCACTACCTTTGGGACAGGCTCCTACGAGCAGTACTTC; CDR3aa: CATTFGTGSYEQYF; v_gene: TRBV5-1; abundance: few; j_gene: TRBJ2-7; d_gene: TRBD1
CDR3nt: TGCGCCAGCAAGGGTGGGAGGGACTCCACAGATACGCAGTATTTT; CDR3aa: CASKGGRDSTDTQYF; v_gene: TRBV5-1; abundance: NA; j_gene: TRBJ2-3; d_gene: TRBD2
CDR3nt: TGTGCCAGCAGCTTCTCGGGACTAGTCTACGAGCAGTACTTC; CDR3aa: CASSFSGLVYEQYF; v_gene: TRBV5-6; abundance: NA; j_gene: TRBJ2-7; d_gene: TRBD2
CDR3nt: TGTGCCAGCAGTCCCCAGACTACGGAAAGCACAGATACGCAGTATTTT; CDR3aa: CASSPQTTESTDTQYF; v_gene: TRBV11-3; abundance: NA; j_gene: TRBJ2-3; d_gene: NA
CDR3nt: TGTGCCAGCAGTTCGCCGGGACAGGGAAAAGAGCAGTTCTTC; CDR3aa: CASSSPGQGKEQFF; v_gene: TRBV28; abundance: NA; j_gene: TRBJ2-1; d_gene: TRBD1
CDR3nt: TGTGCCAGCTGGGAGTCAGGAGAGATCTACAATGAGCAGTTCTTC; CDR3aa: CASWESGEIYNEQFF; v_gene: TRBV10-3; abundance: NA; j_gene: TRBJ2-1; d_gene: NA
CDR3nt: TGCGCCAGCACCTACCAAGAGACCCAGTACTTC; CDR3aa: CASTYQETQYF; v_gene: TRBV5-1; abundance: few; j_gene: TRBJ2-5; d_gene: NA
CDR3nt: TGTGCCAGCACCCAAGGGGGACTAAGTACCGGGGAGCTGTTTTTT; CDR3aa: CASTQGGLSTGELFF; v_gene: TRBV7-6; abundance: NA; j_gene: TRBJ2-2; d_gene: NA
CDR3nt: TGTGCCAGCAGCCCTTGGGACAGGGGCATGAACACTGAAGCTTTCTTT; CDR3aa: CASSPWDRGMNTEAFF; v_gene: TRBV5-6; abundance: few; j_gene: TRBJ1-1; d_gene: TRBD1
CDR3nt: TGTGCCAGCAGTTGGGACAGGTATTACACTGAAGCTTTCTTT; CDR3aa: CASSWDRYYTEAFF; v_gene: TRBV6-5; abundance: NA; j_gene: TRBJ1-1; d_gene: TRBD1
CDR3nt: TGTGCCAGTAGTACCCGGGACAGGGCCTACGAGCAGTACTTC; CDR3aa: CASSTRDRAYEQYF; v_gene: TRBV19; abundance: few; j_gene: TRBJ2-7; d_gene: TRBD1
CDR3nt: TGTGCCAGCAGCTCAGAGGCCGGACAGGCCTACGAGCAGTACTTC; CDR3aa: CASSSEAGQAYEQYF; v_gene: TRBV11-2; abundance: NA; j_gene: TRBJ2-7; d_gene: TRBD1
CDR3nt: TGTGCCAGCGGGGAGCTGTTCGCGAACACCGGGGAGCTGTTTTTT; CDR3aa: CASGELFANTGELFF; v_gene: TRBV28; abundance: once; j_gene: TRBJ2-2; d_gene: NA
CDR3nt: TGTGCCAGCCAGGGGTCCACTGAAGCTTTCTTT; CDR3aa: CASQGSTEAFF; v_gene: TRBV7-9; abundance: few; j_gene: TRBJ1-1; d_gene: NA
CDR3nt: TGTGCCAGCAGCACCCTAGGACAGGGTAAAAGTCAGCCCCAGCATTTT; CDR3aa: CASSTLGQGKSQPQHF; v_gene: TRBV5-6; abundance: NA; j_gene: TRBJ1-5; d_gene: TRBD1
CDR3nt: TGTGCCAGCAGCTCCCAGGGGGGTGGCACTGAAGCTTTCTTT; CDR3aa: CASSSQGGGTEAFF; v_gene: TRBV27; abundance: once; j_gene: TRBJ1-1; d_gene: TRBD1
CDR3nt: TGTGCCAGCAGTGAACAGGGAATCCCTTTGAGGGGCTACACCTTC; CDR3aa: CASSEQGIPLRGYTF; v_gene: TRBV2; abundance: NA; j_gene: TRBJ1-2; d_gene: NA
CDR3nt: TGTGCCAGCAGTCTACAGGGGCCGCACCAAGCTTTCTTT; CDR3aa: CASSLQGPHQAFF; v_gene: TRBV6-5; abundance: once; j_gene: TRBJ1-1; d_gene: TRBD1